This T cell receptor beta chain was found in a study of regulatory T cells in long-lasting Graves disease. Points on this clonotype: Its antigen is not known.

Study-level findings and limits: The TCR repertoire of persistent Graves' patients was less diverse than that of newly diagnosed ones.

iRepertoire HTBI primers and Arm-PCR of CDR3 regions built TCR beta libraries. TCRdb itself ran the multiplex PCR reads through MiXCR, one entry per CDR3 protein. Of approximately 470,000 distinct CDR3 sequences listed, more than 20% are singletons. The CDR3 runs to 16 residues. CDR1 and CDR2 from the germline V gene are ENHRY and SYGVKD. V was pared by 0 bases and J by 0 bases, with 8 bases between. Stated time point: persistent/refractory GD, antithyroid drugs over 5 years with positive TRAb. From RNA extracted from PBMCs, the TCR library was made. This specimen was peripheral blood mononuclear cells (PBMCs), taken when the disease was refractory, from a patient treated with antithyroid drugs. The source is a female donor with Graves disease. The chain recombines TRBV10-3 with TRBJ2-2; a possible D gene is TRBD1 (5 bases). CDR3 in amino acids: CAISESGHANTGELFF. The CDR3 DNA reads TGTGCCATCAGTGAGTCGGGGCACGCGAACACCGGGGAGCTGTTTTTT.